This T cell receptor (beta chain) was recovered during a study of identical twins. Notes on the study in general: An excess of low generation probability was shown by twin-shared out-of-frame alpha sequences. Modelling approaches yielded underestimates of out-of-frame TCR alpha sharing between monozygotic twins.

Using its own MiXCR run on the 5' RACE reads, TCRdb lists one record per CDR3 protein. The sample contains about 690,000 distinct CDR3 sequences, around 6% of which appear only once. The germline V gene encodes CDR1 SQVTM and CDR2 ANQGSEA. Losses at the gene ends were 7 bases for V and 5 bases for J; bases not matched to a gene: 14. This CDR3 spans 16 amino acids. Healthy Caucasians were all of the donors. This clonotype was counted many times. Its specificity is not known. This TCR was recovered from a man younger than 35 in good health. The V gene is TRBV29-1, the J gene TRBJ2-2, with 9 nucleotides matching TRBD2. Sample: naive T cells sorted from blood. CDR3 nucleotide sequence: TGCAGCGCGACGGGATATAGCGGGAGATTTACCGGGGAGCTGTTTTTT. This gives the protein CSATGYSGRFTGELFF.